What follows are 2 T cell receptor beta chains derived from one specimen sequenced in a study of T cells in Graves' hyperthyroidism and ophthalmopathy. RNA transcripts served as the template for amplifying TCR beta CDR3 regions. RT-PCR in the first round (using the HTBI primer set) targeted the TCR CDR3. TCRdb re-called the multiplex PCR reads with MiXCR, one entry per CDR3 protein. Of some 570,000 distinct CDR3 sequences in the sample, 12% to 15% are singletons; the top ten hold more than 6%. Sequences were obtained from blood. These receptors were taken from a woman aged 18-29 years with Graves' ophthalmopathy.

This clonotype has a count of ten or more. The rearrangement joins TRBV30 to TRBJ2-2, with 8 positions matching TRBD1. CDR3 size: 14 residues. V shed 5 bases and J 0 bases; nucleotides not matched to a gene: 2. The germline V gene encodes CDR1 GTSNPN and CDR2 SVGIG (reference sequence). Here the CDR3 reads CAWGQGTNTGELFF. In DNA form, the CDR3 reads TGTGCCTGGGGACAGGGCACGAACACCGGGGAGCTGTTTTTT.

Here the CDR3 DNA reads TGCGCCAGCAGCTTGGGACATGGAGGCGCCTACGAGCAGTACTTC. Translation gives CASSLGHGGAYEQYF. The V and J genes are TRBV5-1 and TRBJ2-7; possible D gene TRBD2, 5 bases. Germline CDR1 is SGHRS and CDR2 is YFSETQ. V was clipped by 0 bases and J by 2 bases, with 12 bases between them. The CDR3 runs to 15 residues.